This TCR beta chain was observed in a study of regulatory T cells in long-lasting Graves disease. Investigators prepared the TCR beta libraries by applying iRepertoire HTBI primers and Arm-PCR of CDR3 regions. A single record per CDR3 protein comes from TCRdb applying MiXCR to the multiplex PCR reads. Counted here are almost 350,000 distinct CDR3 sequences, 20% occurring once; the ten biggest clones make up just under 30%. This clonotype came up many times. At one end the junction does not follow the germline gene, possibly because of a read error. The time point was: persistent/refractory GD, antithyroid drugs over 5 years with positive TRAb. Scientists built the TCR library using RNA that was extracted from PBMCs. This CDR3 comprises 12 residues. Per the germline V gene, CDR1 is SGHAT and CDR2 is FQNNGV.

The material was peripheral blood mononuclear cells (PBMCs), obtained when the disease was refractory, from a patient treated with antithyroid drugs. The V and J genes are TRBV11-2 and TRBJ2-7; D is ambiguous. The source of this sequence is a female donor with Graves disease. DNA for the CDR3: TGTGCCAGCAGCAGGCCCAACGAGGACGGCCACTTC. As protein: CASSRPNEDGHF.